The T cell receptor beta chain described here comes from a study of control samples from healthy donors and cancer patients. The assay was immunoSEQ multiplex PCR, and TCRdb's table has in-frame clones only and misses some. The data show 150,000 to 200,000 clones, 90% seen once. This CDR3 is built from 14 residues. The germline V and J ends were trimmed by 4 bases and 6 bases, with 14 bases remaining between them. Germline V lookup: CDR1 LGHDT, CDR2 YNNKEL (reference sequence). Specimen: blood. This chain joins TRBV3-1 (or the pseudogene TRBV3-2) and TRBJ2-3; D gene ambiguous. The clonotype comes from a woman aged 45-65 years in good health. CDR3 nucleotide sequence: TGTGCCAGCAGCCGAATGTATAACAGTGATACGCAGTATTTT. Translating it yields CASSRMYNSDTQYF.